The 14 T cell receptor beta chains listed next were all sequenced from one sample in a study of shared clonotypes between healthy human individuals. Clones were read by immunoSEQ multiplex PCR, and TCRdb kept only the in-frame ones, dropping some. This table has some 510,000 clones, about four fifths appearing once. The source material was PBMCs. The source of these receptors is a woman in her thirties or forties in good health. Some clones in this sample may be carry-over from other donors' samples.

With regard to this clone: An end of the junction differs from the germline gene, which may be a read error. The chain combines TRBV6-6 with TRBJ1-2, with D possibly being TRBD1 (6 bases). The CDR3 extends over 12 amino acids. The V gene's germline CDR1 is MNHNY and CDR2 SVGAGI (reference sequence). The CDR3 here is CASSYGGAAPYF. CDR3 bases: TGTGCCAGCAGTTACGGGGGGGCAGCTCCGTACTTC.

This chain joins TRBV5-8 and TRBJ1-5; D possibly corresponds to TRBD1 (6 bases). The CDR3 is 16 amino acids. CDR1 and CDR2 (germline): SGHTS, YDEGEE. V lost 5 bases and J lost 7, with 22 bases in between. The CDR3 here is CASSFLGQFRGQPQHF. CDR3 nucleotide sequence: TGTGCCAGCAGTTTTCTAGGACAGTTTCGGGGGCAGCCCCAGCATTTT.

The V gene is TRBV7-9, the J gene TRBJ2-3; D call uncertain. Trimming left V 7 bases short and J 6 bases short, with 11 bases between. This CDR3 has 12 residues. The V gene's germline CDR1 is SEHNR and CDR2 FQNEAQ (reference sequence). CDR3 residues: CASTPRWDTQYF. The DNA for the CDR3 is TGTGCCAGCACGCCGCGATGGGATACGCAGTATTTT.

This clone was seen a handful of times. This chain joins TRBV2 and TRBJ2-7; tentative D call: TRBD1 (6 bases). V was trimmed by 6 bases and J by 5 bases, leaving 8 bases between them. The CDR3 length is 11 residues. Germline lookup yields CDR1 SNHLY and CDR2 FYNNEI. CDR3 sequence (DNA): TGTGCCAGCAGCTACAGGGACGAGCAGTACTTC. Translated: CASSYRDEQYF.

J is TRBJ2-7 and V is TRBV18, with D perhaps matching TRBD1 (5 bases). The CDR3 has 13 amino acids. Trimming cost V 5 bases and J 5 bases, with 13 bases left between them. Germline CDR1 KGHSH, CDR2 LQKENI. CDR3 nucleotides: TGTGCCAGCTCATCCCAGGGTTCCGACGAGCAGTACTTC. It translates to CASSSQGSDEQYF.

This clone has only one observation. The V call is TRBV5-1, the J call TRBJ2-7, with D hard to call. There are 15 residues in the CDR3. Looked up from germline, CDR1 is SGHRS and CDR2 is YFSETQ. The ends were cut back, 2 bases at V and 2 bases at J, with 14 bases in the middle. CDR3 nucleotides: TGCGCCAGCAGCTTAGACCCGGGTCCCACCTACGAGCAGTACTTC. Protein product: CASSLDPGPTYEQYF.

This CDR3 is CASSQRPDPYGYTF. The CDR3 nucleotides read TGTGCCAGCAGTCAAAGACCAGACCCCTATGGCTACACCTTC. The chain combines TRBV28 with TRBJ1-2; no reliable D call. V gave up 5 bases and J gave up 4 bases, with 14 bases separating them. The germline gives CDR1 MDHEN, CDR2 SYDVKM. This CDR3 contains 14 residues.

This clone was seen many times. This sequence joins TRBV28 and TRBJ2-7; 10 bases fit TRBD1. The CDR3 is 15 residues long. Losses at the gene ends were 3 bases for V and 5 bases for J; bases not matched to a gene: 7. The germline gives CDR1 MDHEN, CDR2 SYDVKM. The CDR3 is CASSLAGTGANEQYF. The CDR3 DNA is TGTGCCAGCAGTTTGGCCGGGACAGGGGCTAACGAGCAGTACTTC.

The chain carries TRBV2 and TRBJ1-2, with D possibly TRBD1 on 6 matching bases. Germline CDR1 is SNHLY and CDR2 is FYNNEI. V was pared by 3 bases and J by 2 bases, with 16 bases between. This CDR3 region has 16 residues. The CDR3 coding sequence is TGTGCCAGCAGTGATGGCCCAGGGGTCGGGAACTATGGCTACACCTTC. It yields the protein CASSDGPGVGNYGYTF.

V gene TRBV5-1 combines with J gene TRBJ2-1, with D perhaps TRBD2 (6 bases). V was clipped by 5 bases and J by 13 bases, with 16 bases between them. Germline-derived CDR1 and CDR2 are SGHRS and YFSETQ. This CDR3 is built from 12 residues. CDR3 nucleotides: TGCGCCAGCAGTCCGACGGGAGTCCCCCAGTTCTTC. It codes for CASSPTGVPQFF.

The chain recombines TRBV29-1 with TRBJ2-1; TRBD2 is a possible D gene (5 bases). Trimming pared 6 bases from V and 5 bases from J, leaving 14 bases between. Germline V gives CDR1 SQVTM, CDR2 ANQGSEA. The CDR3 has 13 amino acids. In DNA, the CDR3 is TGCAGCGTAGGAAGGAGGTTAAACAATGAGCAGTTCTTC. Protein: CSVGRRLNNEQFF.

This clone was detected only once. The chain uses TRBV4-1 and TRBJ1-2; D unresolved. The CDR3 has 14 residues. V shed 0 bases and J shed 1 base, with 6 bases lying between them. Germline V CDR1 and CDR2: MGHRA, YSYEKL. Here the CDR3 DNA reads TGCGCCAGCAGCCAAGACAGCTTTAACTATGGCTACACCTTC. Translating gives CASSQDSFNYGYTF.

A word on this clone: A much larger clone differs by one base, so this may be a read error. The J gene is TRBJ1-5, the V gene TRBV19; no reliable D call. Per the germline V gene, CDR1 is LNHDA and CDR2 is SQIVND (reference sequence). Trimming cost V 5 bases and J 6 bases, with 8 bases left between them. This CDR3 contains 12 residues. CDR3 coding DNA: TGTGCCAGTAGTCCAACCCGTCAGCCCCAGCATTTT. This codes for CASSPTRQPQHF. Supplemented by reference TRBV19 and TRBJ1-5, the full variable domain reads DGGITQSPKYLFRKEGQNVTLSCEQNLNHDAMYWYRQDPGQGLRLIYYSQIVNDFQKGDIAEGYSVSREKKESFPLTVTSAQKNPTAFYLCASSPTRQPQHFGDGTRLSIL.

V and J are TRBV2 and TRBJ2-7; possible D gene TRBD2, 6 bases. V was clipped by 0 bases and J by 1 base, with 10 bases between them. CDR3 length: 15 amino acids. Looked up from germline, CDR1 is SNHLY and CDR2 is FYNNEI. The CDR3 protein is CASSEAGGLSYEQYF. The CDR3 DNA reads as TGTGCCAGCAGTGAAGCGGGGGGACTTTCCTACGAGCAGTACTTC.